The clone carrying this T cell receptor (beta chain) showed up just once. This entry belongs to a study of blood T cell repertoires in COVID-19. As for the study in general: Italy, Spain and the United States were the sources of the convalescent and acute COVID-19 samples.

In the authors' workflow: It was from reference gene primer amplification that nucleated cell counts were estimated. Measured with immunoSEQ multiplex PCR; TCRdb has only the in-frame clones, and not every one. V, J and clone size reflect that table, while D and trimming were determined from the DNA. The sample records 110,000 or so clones, more than 70% being singletons. Sequenced sample: peripheral blood. The clonotype comes from a woman between 65 and 79 years old who had recovered from COVID-19.

Here the CDR3 DNA reads TGTGCCAGTACGACAGGGTGGCGAAATGAAAAACTGTTTTTT. Its translation: CASTTGWRNEKLFF. The rearrangement joins TRBV19 to TRBJ1-4, with 7 bases that match TRBD1. V dropped 7 bases and J dropped 5; count of bases not matched to a gene: 7. CDR3 length equals 14 residues. Germline lookup yields CDR1 LNHDA and CDR2 SQIVND (reference sequence).